This is a list of T cell receptor beta chains from one sample in a study of OX40 agonist ivuxolimab in advanced cancers. TCRdb's table, derived via immunoSEQ multiplex PCR, lists solely in-frame clones and lacks some. The sample lists 25,000 to 35,000 clones; more than 75% were seen once. The material sequenced was CD4+ or CD8+ T cells sorted from blood, taken in a trial of the OX40 agonist ivuxolimab. These TCRs come from an adult with an advanced solid tumor such as melanoma, head and neck, liver or kidney cancer. Both conserved end residues are trimmed from each CDR3. Each record gives: V gene, clone size, CDR3 protein. The size field is filled for only some rows; it gives once, few, many or a size class.

>TRBV4-1|-
ASSQPGQYEQY
>TRBV7-8|-
ASSDTRTSRDEQF
>TRBV29-1|-
SVESQGQETQY
>TRBV10-3|once
AISESGLAGGAPYEQY
>TRBV7-9|-
ASTSSERLF
>TRBV7-8|-
ASSARGGNYGYT
>TRBV6-6|-
ASSTGQDNYGYT
>TRBV28|once
ASSDAGTPNQPQH
>TRBV7-3|-
ASSFYHRWGLAGEFGQETQY
>TRBV11-2|-
ASSFPGQGVTGELF
>TRBV6-6|-
ASSYGTENGYT
>TRBV7-2|-
ASSLVRGGQETQY
>TRBV13|few
ASSLTAGGRNGELF
>TRBV6-1|-
ASTSGTLNTEAF
>TRBV6-1|-
ASSGVKPSDTQY
>TRBV6-1|-
ASAGTSSYNEQF
>TRBV25-1|-
ASSESRTGSTNEKLF
>TRBV5-3|-
ARSATSRSGHIDGYT
>TRBV18|-
ASSHYSGSYNEQF
>TRBV5-1|-
ASRYLAGDNEQF
>TRBV7-2|-
ASSFIYEQY
>TRBV5-1|-
ASSIGTGENHDEQF
>TRBV2|-
ASTGTGGNQPQH
>TRBV5-1|-
ASSLAPWRTVGNTIY
>TRBV5-1|-
ASSPGQGNTEAF
>TRBV10-1|-
ASSESVAGESDTQY
>TRBV4-1|-
ASSQGSTGAKNTEAF
>TRBV10-3|-
AISVRDRGNYYEQY
>TRBV7-2|-
ASSPLAGGPYEQY
>TRBV9|-
ASSSHRAQGEPQH
>TRBV16|-
ASSRLSGELF
>TRBV29-1|-
SAGQGSGELF
>TRBV4-1|-
ASSQDAQEGSWQPQH
>TRBV29-1|-
SVEDGSPTYEQY
>TRBV5-3|-
ARSLGKGGERETQY
>TRBV11-2|-
ASSLERNLWNTEAF
>TRBV29-1|-
SVRDSSYEQY